The next 27 T cell receptor beta chains were all read from a single sample in a study of blood T cell repertoires in COVID-19. The data were produced by immunoSEQ multiplex PCR, yet TCRdb's version contains in-frame clones alone and is incomplete. This table has about 140,000 clones, 70% to 90% appearing once. Material: peripheral blood. The receptors were gathered from a woman aged 60-70 years with acute or convalescent COVID-19.

The V and J genes are TRBV6-5 and TRBJ2-1; D gene ambiguous. With 1 base removed from V and 0 bases from J, the gap between germline ends came to 10 bases. Germline V CDR1 and CDR2: MNHEY, SVGAGI. The CDR3 is 16 amino acids. The CDR3 DNA is TGTGCCAGCAGTTACTACTTTCGAAGCTCCTACAATGAGCAGTTCTTC. Its translation: CASSYYFRSSYNEQFF.

This chain connects TRBV7-2 to TRBJ2-5, with D perhaps TRBD1 (7 bases). The V end lost 5 bases, the J end lost 5 bases, and 18 bases lay between the germline ends. This CDR3 has 15 residues. From germline, CDR1 is SGHTA and CDR2 FQGNSA. The CDR3 sequence is CASSLQQGRWETQYF. CDR3 DNA sequence: TGTGCCAGCAGCCTACAACAGGGGAGGTGGGAGACCCAGTACTTC.

This clone was counted between two and nine times. The chain links TRBV6-2 or TRBV6-3 to TRBJ1-5, with 11 nucleotides matching TRBD1. With V trimmed by 2 bases and J by 6 bases, 3 bases remained unmatched. CDR1 and CDR2 from the germline V gene are MNHEY and SVGEGT. The CDR3 sequence is 15 residues long. The CDR3 DNA reads as TGTGCCAGCAGTTACCCGGGACAGGGGGGTCAGCCCCAGCATTTT. Its protein product is CASSYPGQGGQPQHF.

The chain links TRBV28 to TRBJ2-3; 12 bases fit TRBD2. The CDR3 length is 19 residues. The germline V gene has CDR1 MDHEN and CDR2 SYDVKM. After removal of 7 bases from V and 5 bases from J, the junction contained 19 bases not matched to a gene. The CDR3 region has the DNA TGTGCCAGCATTTTTGGGGGACTAGCGGGTCACAGGGGTAAAGATACGCAGTATTTT. Its translation: CASIFGGLAGHRGKDTQYF. The entire variable domain, with the rest obtained from reference TRBV28 and TRBJ2-3, is as follows: DVKVTQSSRYLVKRTGEKVFLECVQDMDHENMFWYRQDPGLGLRLIYFSYDVKMKEKGDIPEGYSVSREKKERFSLILESASTNQTSMYLCASIFGGLAGHRGKDTQYFGPGTRLTVL.

The chain links TRBV30 to TRBJ2-7; 8 bases match TRBD2. The CDR3 has 14 residues. The J segment lost 1 base and the V segment lost 4 bases, leaving 6 bases of the junction unmatched. Germline V CDR1 and CDR2: GTSNPN, SVGIG (reference sequence). CDR3 coding DNA: TGTGCCTGGACCTGGCGGGGGGCTTCCTACGAGCAGTACTTC. This translates into CAWTWRGASYEQYF.

V gene TRBV9 combines with J gene TRBJ2-5, with D hard to call. Trimming pared 0 bases from V and 4 bases from J, leaving 10 bases between. The germline V gene has CDR1 SGDLS and CDR2 YYNGEE. This CDR3 has 14 amino acids. DNA of the CDR3: TGTGCCAGCAGCGTAGGGAGCTGGAGAGAGACCCAGTACTTC. It is translated as CASSVGSWRETQYF.

This clone has only a few counts. J is TRBJ2-2 and V is TRBV11-2; a possible D gene is TRBD1 (6 bases). V was pared by 3 bases and J by 5 bases, with 7 bases between. There are 13 residues in the CDR3. The germline gives CDR1 SGHAT, CDR2 FQNNGV. CDR3 bases: TGTGCCAGCAGCTTTAGGGGGACCGGGGAGCTGTTTTTT. Its protein product is CASSFRGTGELFF.

The chain combines TRBV2 with TRBJ1-1; D uncertain. This CDR3 is built from 14 residues. Germline CDR1 and CDR2: SNHLY and FYNNEI. The germline V and J ends were trimmed by 1 base and 3 bases, with 9 bases remaining between them. CDR3 in amino acids: CASSEGGGHTEAFF. The CDR3, as DNA: TGTGCCAGCAGTGAAGGGGGAGGGCACACTGAAGCTTTCTTT.

The chain couples TRBV28 to TRBJ1-6, with D tentatively TRBD1 (5 bases). Germline CDR1 reads MDHEN; CDR2 reads SYDVKM. CDR3 length: 15 amino acids. V was shortened by 6 bases and J by 7 bases, with 16 bases between the two germline ends. This CDR3 reads CASRLSLSGNSPLHF. Here the CDR3 DNA reads TGTGCCAGCAGACTCTCTTTGTCAGGGAATTCACCCCTCCACTTT.

CDR3: CASSPEQGRNTEAFF. The DNA for the CDR3 is TGTGCCAGCAGCCCAGAACAGGGAAGGAACACTGAAGCTTTCTTT. J is TRBJ1-1 and V is TRBV14; D is possibly TRBD1 (6 bases). The CDR3 consists of 15 residues. V dropped 4 bases and J dropped 1 base, with 13 bases sitting between them. Looked up from germline, CDR1 is SGHDN and CDR2 is FVKESK.

V gene TRBV14 combines with J gene TRBJ2-5, with 8 bases identical to TRBD2. Germline V gene sequence: CDR1 SGHDN, CDR2 FVKESK. The CDR3 totals 17 residues. J lost 5 bases, V lost 3 bases, and 14 bases had no gene match. The CDR3 bases are TGTGCCAGCAGCCACCGAAGGGGCGGGGGGCCAGGGGAGACCCAGTACTTC. Translated, it gives CASSHRRGGGPGETQYF.

The chain combines TRBV28 with TRBJ2-7; 8 positions agree with TRBD2. The CDR3 consists of 14 residues. With 4 bases clipped from V and 2 bases from J, the junction kept 4 bases outside the gene matches. The germline V gene has CDR1 MDHEN and CDR2 SYDVKM. CDR3 sequence: CASSSDGGAYEQYF. The CDR3 bases are TGTGCCAGCAGTTCGGACGGGGGGGCCTACGAGCAGTACTTC.

The chain is built from TRBV27 and TRBJ1-5; D is undetermined. The V gene lost 0 bases and the J gene lost 2 bases, with 20 bases spanning the gap. The CDR3 runs to 19 residues. Germline V gene lookup returns CDR1 MNHEY and CDR2 SMNVEV (reference sequence). CDR3: CASSLSVAGMGLGNQPQHF. In nucleotides, the CDR3 is TGTGCCAGCAGTTTATCGGTAGCGGGGATGGGTTTGGGCAATCAGCCCCAGCATTTT.

The gene calls are TRBV14 and TRBJ2-3, with D tentatively TRBD1 (6 bases). Germline CDR1 reads SGHDN; CDR2 reads FVKESK. The CDR3 consists of 15 residues. Trimming removed 5 bases from V and 6 bases from J, with 18 bases in between. CDR3 nucleotide sequence: TGTGCCAGCAGCACACAGGGTGTCGTTTTGGATACGCAGTATTTT. Amino acid sequence: CASSTQGVVLDTQYF.

The rearrangement joins TRBV6-2 or TRBV6-3 to TRBJ2-7; 8 bases align to TRBD2. Germline lookup yields CDR1 MNHEY and CDR2 SVGEGT. The CDR3 consists of 16 residues. J lost 3 bases, V lost 4 bases, and 11 bases had no gene match. The CDR3 DNA sequence: TGTGCCAGCAGTTCACTCGAATCGGGGGGGTACTACGAGCAGTACTTC. It yields the protein CASSSLESGGYYEQYF.

The rearrangement joins TRBV11-3 to TRBJ2-5; TRBD2 matches 11 bases. With 6 bases clipped from V and 4 bases from J, the junction kept 4 bases outside the gene matches. This CDR3 region has 14 residues. Germline V gene lookup returns CDR1 SGHNT and CDR2 YENEEA. The CDR3 DNA is TGTGCCAGCAGTCGACTAGCGGGGTCAGAGACCCAGTACTTC. The encoded protein is CASSRLAGSETQYF.

The rearrangement links TRBV7-3 to TRBJ2-1; unclear D gene. This CDR3 has 12 amino acids. The V gene's germline CDR1 is SGHTA and CDR2 FQGTGA. Trimming pared 2 bases from V and 5 bases from J, leaving 4 bases between. This CDR3 is CASSLDNNEQFF. The CDR3 coding sequence is TGTGCCAGCAGCTTAGACAACAATGAGCAGTTCTTC.

This sequence joins TRBV12-3 or TRBV12-4 and TRBJ2-3; no firm D call. Trimming pared 5 bases from V and 7 bases from J, leaving 10 bases between. This CDR3 comprises 12 residues. The CDR3 is CASSAALNTQYF. CDR3 coding DNA: TGTGCCAGCAGTGCGGCTCTCAATACGCAGTATTTT.

The chain couples TRBV5-6 to TRBJ1-1, with D unclear. CDR1 is SGHDT, CDR2 YYEEEE, per germline. The CDR3 contains 15 residues. The V end was cut by 7 bases, the J end by 10 bases, with 26 bases between. CDR3 DNA sequence: TGTGCCAGCGGCGGCGGCACCCGGTCTCCACGTGGAGCTTTCTTT. It codes for CASGGGTRSPRGAFF.

The chain carries TRBV4-3 and TRBJ1-1; D ambiguous. Looked up from germline, CDR1 is LGHNA and CDR2 is YSLEER. The CDR3 runs to 19 residues. V was pared by 1 base and J by 1 base, with 22 bases between. This chain's CDR3 is CASSQAIGRPGVGNTEAFF. DNA for the CDR3: TGCGCCAGCAGCCAAGCCATCGGCAGGCCCGGGGTAGGGAACACTGAAGCTTTCTTT.

The chain combines TRBV28 with TRBJ1-1; 9 bases agree with TRBD1. The length of the CDR3 is 15 residues. Per germline, CDR1 MDHEN and CDR2 SYDVKM. V gave up 3 bases and J gave up 1 base; unmatched junction bases: 3. CDR3 amino acids: CASSFTDRGNTEAFF. Written as DNA, the CDR3 is TGTGCCAGCAGTTTCACGGACAGGGGGAACACTGAAGCTTTCTTT.

The CDR3 reads CASSRGSASTDTQYF. CDR3 in DNA: TGCGCCAGCAGCCGAGGGAGTGCTAGCACAGATACGCAGTATTTT. The chain is built from TRBV5-1 and TRBJ2-3; perhaps TRBD2 as D (5 bases). Trimming took off 4 bases at V and 0 bases at J, with 12 bases between the two ends. Germline CDR1 SGHRS, CDR2 YFSETQ. The length of the CDR3 is 15 residues.

The genes are TRBV10-1 and TRBJ2-1; tentatively, D is TRBD1 (6 bases). CDR1 is WNHNN, CDR2 SYGVQD, per germline (reference sequence). The V and J ends lost 0 bases and 2 bases respectively, with 8 bases between them. The CDR3 is 15 amino acids. CDR3 DNA: TGCGCCAGCAGTGAGTCCTGGGGGCCCTACAATGAGCAGTTCTTC. This sequence encodes CASSESWGPYNEQFF.

The chain links TRBV19 to TRBJ2-3; D possibly corresponds to TRBD2 (6 bases). CDR1 is LNHDA, CDR2 SQIVND, per germline (reference sequence). The CDR3 is 13 residues long. V was pared by 8 bases and J by 2 bases, with 11 bases between. This CDR3 reads CASSLDYTDTQYF. For the CDR3, the DNA is TGTGCCAGTTCTTTGGACTACACAGATACGCAGTATTTT.

V gene TRBV4-1 combines with J gene TRBJ1-5; TRBD1 is a possible D gene (6 bases). V shed 2 bases and J shed 1 base, with 6 bases lying between them. This CDR3 is 14 amino acids long. Germline CDR1 and CDR2: MGHRA and YSYEKL. The CDR3 spells CASSQTGSNQPQHF. The CDR3, as DNA: TGCGCCAGCAGCCAAACAGGGAGCAATCAGCCCCAGCATTTT.

The J gene is TRBJ1-2, the V gene TRBV5-1; 8 bases are a match to TRBD1. CDR1 SGHRS and CDR2 YFSETQ come from the germline V gene. This CDR3 is built from 17 residues. Trimming cost V 1 base and J 6 bases; bases outside gene matches: 14. The CDR3 DNA reads as TGCGCCAGCAGCTTGTATGCAGGGGGCGTTTTGTCGGATGGCTACACCTTC. Its translation is CASSLYAGGVLSDGYTF.

The chain employs TRBV7-9 and TRBJ1-6; maybe TRBD1 (5 bases). Trimming stripped 4 bases from V and 6 bases from J, with 13 bases between. The CDR3 has 15 amino acids. Looked up from germline, CDR1 is SEHNR and CDR2 is FQNEAQ (reference sequence). CDR3 loop: CASSSVRAINSPLHF. For the CDR3, the DNA is TGTGCCAGCAGCTCCGTCAGGGCTATTAATTCACCCCTCCACTTT.